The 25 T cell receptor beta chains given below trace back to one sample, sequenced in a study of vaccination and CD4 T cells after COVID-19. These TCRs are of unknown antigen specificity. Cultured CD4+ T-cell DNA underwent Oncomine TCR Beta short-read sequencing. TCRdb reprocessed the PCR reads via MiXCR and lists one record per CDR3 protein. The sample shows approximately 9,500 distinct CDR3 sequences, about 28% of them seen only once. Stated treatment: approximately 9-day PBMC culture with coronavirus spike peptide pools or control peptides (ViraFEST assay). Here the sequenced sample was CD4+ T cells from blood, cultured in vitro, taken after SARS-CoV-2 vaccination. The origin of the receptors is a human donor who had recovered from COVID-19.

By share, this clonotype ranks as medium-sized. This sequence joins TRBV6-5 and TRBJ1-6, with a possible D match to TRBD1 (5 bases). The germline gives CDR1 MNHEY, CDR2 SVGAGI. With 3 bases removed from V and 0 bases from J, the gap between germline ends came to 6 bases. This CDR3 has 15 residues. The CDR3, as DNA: TGTGCCAGCAGTTATAGGGGCTCCTATAATTCACCCCTCCACTTT. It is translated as CASSYRGSYNSPLHF.

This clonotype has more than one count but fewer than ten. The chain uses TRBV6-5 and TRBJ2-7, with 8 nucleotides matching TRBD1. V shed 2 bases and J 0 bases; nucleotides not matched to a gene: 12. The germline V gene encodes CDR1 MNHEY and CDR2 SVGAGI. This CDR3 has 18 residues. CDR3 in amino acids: CASSYRRQGLSGSYEQYF. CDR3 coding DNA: TGTGCCAGCAGTTACCGGAGACAGGGGCTTTCGGGCTCCTACGAGCAGTACTTC.

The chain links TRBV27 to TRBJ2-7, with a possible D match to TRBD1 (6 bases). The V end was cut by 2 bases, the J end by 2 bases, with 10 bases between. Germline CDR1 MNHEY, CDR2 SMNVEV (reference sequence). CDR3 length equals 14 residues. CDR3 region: CASSLDRKAYEQYF. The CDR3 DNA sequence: TGTGCCAGCAGTTTAGACAGGAAGGCCTACGAGCAGTACTTC.

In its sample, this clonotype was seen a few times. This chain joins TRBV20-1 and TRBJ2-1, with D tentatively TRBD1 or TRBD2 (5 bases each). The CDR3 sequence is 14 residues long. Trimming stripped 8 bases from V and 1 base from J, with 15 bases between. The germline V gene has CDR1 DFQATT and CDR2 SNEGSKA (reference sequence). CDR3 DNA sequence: TGCAGTCCGACACAGGCGGGTTCCTACAATGAGCAGTTCTTC. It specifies CSPTQAGSYNEQFF.

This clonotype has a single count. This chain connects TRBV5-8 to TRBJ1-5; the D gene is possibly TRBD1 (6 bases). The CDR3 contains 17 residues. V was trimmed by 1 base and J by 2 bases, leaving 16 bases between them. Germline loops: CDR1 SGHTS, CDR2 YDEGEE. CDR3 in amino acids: CASSLWQGTVGNQPQHF. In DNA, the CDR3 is TGTGCCAGCAGCTTGTGGCAGGGGACGGTTGGCAATCAGCCCCAGCATTTT.

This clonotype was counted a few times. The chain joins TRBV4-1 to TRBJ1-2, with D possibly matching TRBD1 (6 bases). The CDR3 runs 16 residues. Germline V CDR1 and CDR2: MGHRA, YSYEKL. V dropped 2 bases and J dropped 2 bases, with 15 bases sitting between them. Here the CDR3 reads CASSQNRDTQNYGYTF. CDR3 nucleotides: TGCGCCAGCAGCCAAAACCGGGACACGCAAAACTATGGCTACACCTTC.

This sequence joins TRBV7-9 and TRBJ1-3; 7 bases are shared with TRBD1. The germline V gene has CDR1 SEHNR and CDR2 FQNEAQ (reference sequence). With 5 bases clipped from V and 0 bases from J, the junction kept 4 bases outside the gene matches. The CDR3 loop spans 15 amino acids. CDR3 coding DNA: TGTGCCAGCAGCGGAGGGACAGCCTCTGGAAACACCATATATTTT. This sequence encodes CASSGGTASGNTIYF.

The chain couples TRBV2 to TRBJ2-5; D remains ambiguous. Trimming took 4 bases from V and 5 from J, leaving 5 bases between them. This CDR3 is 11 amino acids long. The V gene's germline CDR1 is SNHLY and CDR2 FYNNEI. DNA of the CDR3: TGTGCCAGCAGTGTATCGGAGACCCAGTACTTC. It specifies CASSVSETQYF.

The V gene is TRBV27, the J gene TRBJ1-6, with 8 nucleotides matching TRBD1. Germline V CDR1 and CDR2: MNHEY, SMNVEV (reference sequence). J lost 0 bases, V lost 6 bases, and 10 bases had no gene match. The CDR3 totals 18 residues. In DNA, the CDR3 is TGTGCCAGCAGGCCCCGGACAGGGCCTAGCTCCTATAATTCACCCCTCCACTTT. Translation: CASRPRTGPSSYNSPLHF.

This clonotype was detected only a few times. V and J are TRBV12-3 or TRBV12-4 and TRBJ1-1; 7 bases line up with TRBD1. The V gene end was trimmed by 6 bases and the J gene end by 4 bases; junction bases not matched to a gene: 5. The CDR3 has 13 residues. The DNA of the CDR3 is TGTGCCAGCAGCAAACAGGGGAGCACTGAAGCTTTCTTT. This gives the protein CASSKQGSTEAFF.

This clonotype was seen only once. This CDR3 is CASTPRGLTKATDTQYF. The CDR3 DNA sequence: TGTGCCAGTACCCCTCGGGGACTCACGAAGGCCACAGATACGCAGTATTTT. The rearrangement uses TRBV19 and TRBJ2-3, with TRBD2 as a possible D gene (6 bases). CDR1 and CDR2 from the germline V gene are LNHDA and SQIVND (reference sequence). Trimming pared 7 bases from V and 2 bases from J, leaving 22 bases between. This CDR3 contains 17 residues.

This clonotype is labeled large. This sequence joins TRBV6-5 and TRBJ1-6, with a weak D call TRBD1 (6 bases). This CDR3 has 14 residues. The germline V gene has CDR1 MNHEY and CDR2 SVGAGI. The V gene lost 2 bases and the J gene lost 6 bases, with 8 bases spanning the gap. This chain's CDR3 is CASSYQDSNSPLHF. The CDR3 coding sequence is TGTGCCAGCAGTTACCAGGACAGTAATTCACCCCTCCACTTT.

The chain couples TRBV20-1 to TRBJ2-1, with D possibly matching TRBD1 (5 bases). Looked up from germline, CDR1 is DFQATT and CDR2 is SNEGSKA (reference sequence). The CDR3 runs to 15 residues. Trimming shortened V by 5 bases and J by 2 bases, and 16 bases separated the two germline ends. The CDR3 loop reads CSAGVGGQTYNEQFF. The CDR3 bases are TGCAGTGCTGGCGTAGGCGGACAAACCTACAATGAGCAGTTCTTC.

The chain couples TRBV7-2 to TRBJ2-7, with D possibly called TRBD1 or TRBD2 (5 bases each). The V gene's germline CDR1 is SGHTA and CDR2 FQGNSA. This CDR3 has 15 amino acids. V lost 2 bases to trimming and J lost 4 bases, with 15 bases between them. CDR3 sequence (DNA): TGTGCCAGCAGCTTACAACCTGGGGGTAGGTACGAGCAGTACTTC. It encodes CASSLQPGGRYEQYF.

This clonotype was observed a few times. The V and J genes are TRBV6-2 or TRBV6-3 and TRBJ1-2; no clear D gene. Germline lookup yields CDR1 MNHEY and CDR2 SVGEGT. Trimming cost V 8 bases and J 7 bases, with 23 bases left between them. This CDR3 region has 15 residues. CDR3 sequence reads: CASELPSKGFFGYTF. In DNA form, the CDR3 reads TGTGCCAGCGAACTTCCATCCAAGGGCTTCTTTGGCTACACCTTC.

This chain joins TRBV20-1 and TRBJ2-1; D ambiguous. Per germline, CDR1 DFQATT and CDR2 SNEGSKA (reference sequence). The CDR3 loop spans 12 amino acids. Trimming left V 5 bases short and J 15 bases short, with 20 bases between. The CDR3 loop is CSAEPLTETVFF. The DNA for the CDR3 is TGCAGTGCTGAACCTTTGACGGAAACCGTGTTCTTC.

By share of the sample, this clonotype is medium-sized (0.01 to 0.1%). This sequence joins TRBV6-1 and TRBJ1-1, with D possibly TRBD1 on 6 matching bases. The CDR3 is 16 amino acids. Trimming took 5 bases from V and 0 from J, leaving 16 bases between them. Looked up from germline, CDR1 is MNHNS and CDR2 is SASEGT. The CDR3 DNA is TGTGCCAGCAGTCCGCTGGGTTGGGACATGAACACTGAAGCTTTCTTT. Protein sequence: CASSPLGWDMNTEAFF.

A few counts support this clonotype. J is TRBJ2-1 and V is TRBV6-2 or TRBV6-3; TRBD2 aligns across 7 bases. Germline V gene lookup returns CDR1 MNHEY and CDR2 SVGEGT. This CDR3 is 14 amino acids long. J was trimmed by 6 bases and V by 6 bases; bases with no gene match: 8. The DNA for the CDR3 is TGTGCCAGCAGAAGGGAGGGAGTGCGCAATGAGCAGTTCTTC. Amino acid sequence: CASRREGVRNEQFF.

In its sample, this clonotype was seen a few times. In DNA form, the CDR3 reads TGTGCCAGCAGCACCGGACCGTCTCGCCCAGATACGCAGTATTTT. This translates into CASSTGPSRPDTQYF. J is TRBJ2-3 and V is TRBV7-3; no firm D call. CDR1 and CDR2 (germline): SGHTA, FQGTGA. This CDR3 contains 15 residues. With 5 bases removed from V and 4 bases from J, the gap between germline ends came to 16 bases.

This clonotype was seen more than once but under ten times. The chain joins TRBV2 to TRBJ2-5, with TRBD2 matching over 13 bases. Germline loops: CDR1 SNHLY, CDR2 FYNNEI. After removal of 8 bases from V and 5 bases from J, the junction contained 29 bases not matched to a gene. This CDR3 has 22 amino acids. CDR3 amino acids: CASGARPAGLAGTRGRGETQYF. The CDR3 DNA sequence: TGTGCCAGCGGGGCCCGACCGGCGGGACTAGCGGGAACAAGGGGGAGGGGCGAGACCCAGTACTTC.

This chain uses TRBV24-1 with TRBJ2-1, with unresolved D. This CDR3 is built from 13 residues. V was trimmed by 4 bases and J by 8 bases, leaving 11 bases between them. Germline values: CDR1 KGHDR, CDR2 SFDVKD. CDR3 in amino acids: CATSDTRLYEQFF. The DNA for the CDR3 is TGTGCCACCAGTGACACCCGACTCTATGAGCAGTTCTTC.

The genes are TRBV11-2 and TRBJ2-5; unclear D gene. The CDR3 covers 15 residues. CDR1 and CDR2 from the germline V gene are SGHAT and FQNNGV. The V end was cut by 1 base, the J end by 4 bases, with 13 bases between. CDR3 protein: CASSLGTVEVETQYF. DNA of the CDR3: TGTGCCAGCAGCTTAGGGACGGTAGAGGTAGAGACCCAGTACTTC.

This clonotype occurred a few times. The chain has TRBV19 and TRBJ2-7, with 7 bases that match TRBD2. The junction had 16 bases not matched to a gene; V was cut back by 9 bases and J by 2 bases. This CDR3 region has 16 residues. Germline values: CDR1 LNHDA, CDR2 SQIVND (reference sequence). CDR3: CASTATVAGRTYEQYF. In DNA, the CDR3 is TGTGCCAGCACAGCGACGGTAGCGGGTCGTACCTACGAGCAGTACTTC. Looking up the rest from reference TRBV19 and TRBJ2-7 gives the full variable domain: DGGITQSPKYLFRKEGQNVTLSCEQNLNHDAMYWYRQDPGQGLRLIYYSQIVNDFQKGDIAEGYSVSREKKESFPLTVTSAQKNPTAFYLCASTATVAGRTYEQYFGPGTRLTVT.

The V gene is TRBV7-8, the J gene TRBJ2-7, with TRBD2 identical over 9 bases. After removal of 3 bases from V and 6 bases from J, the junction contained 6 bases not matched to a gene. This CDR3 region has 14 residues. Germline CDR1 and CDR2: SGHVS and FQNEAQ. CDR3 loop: CASSFTGTSREQYF. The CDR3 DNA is TGTGCCAGCAGCTTCACCGGGACTAGCCGCGAGCAGTACTTC.

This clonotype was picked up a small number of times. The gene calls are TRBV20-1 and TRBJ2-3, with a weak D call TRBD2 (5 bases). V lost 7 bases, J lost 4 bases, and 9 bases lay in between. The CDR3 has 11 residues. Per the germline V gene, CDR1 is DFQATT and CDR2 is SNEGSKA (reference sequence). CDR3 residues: CSVSGSDTQYF. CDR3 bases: TGCAGTGTATCGGGATCAGATACGCAGTATTTT.